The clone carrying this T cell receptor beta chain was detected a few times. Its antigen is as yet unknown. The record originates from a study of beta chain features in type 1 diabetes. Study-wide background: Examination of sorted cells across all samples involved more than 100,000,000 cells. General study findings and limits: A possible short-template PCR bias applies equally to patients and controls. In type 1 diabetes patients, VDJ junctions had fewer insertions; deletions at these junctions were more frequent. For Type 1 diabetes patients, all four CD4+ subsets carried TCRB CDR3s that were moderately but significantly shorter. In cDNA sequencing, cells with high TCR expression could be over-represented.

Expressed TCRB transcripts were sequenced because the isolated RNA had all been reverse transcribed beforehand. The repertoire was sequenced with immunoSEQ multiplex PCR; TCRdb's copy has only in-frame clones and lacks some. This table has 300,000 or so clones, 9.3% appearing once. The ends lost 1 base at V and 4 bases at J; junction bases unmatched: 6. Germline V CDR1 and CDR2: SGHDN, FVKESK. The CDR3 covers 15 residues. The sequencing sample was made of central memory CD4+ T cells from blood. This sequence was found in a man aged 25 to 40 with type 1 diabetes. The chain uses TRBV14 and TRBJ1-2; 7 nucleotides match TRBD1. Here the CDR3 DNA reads TGTGCCAGCAGCCAAGGAAGAGGGGGCGGCTATGGCTACACCTTC. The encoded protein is CASSQGRGGGYGYTF. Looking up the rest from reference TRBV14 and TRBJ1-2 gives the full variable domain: EAGVTQFPSHSVIEKGQTVTLRCDPISGHDNLYWYRRVMGKEIKFLLHFVKESKQDESGMPNNRFLAERTGGTYSTLKVQPAELEDSGVYFCASSQGRGGGYGYTFGSGTRLTVV.